Shown below are 13 T cell receptor beta chains from a single sample sequenced in a study of T cell responses to AZD1222 COVID-19 vaccine (dated by TCRdb to about 2021). Library creation used the immunoSEQ multiplex PCR assay. This is the immuneACCESS table as TCRdb keeps it, with only in-frame sequences that have V and J called. A part of the clones is gone; compared with another copy, unresolved V genes explain less than half, and the rest is unexplained. The sample includes around 99,000 clones, with more than 80% observed a single time. The top ten constitute approximately 11% of the sample. The sample's time point, from its label and the paper: baseline before first vaccination. Specimen: peripheral blood, collected on day 0 of AZD1222 vaccination. The receptors stem from an adult in good health.

V usage is TRBV4-1 and J usage is TRBJ1-2; tentative D call: TRBD1 (5 bases). The CDR3 runs 17 residues. Germline V lookup: CDR1 MGHRA, CDR2 YSYEKL. Trimming pared 1 base from V and 2 bases from J, leaving 17 bases between. The CDR3 DNA is TGCGCCAGCAGCCAAGGCCCGAGAAGTTGGGGGAACTATGGCTACACCTTC. This codes for CASSQGPRSWGNYGYTF.

The chain combines TRBV7-2 with TRBJ1-6; D is unresolved. The ends were cut back, 0 bases at V and 2 bases at J, with 11 bases in the middle. The germline CDR1 and CDR2 sequences are SGHTA and FQGNSA. The CDR3 consists of 17 residues. In nucleotides, the CDR3 is TGTGCCAGCAGCTTAGCGCATACACCCGCCTATAATTCACCCCTCCACTTT. Protein product: CASSLAHTPAYNSPLHF.

This chain connects TRBV20-1 to TRBJ1-2, with D uncertain. Trimming shortened V by 3 bases and J by 1 base, and 9 bases separated the two germline ends. CDR3 length equals 13 residues. Looked up from germline, CDR1 is DFQATT and CDR2 is SNEGSKA (reference sequence). This chain's CDR3 is CSASTSLNYGYTF. CDR3 DNA: TGCAGTGCTAGTACCAGCCTTAACTATGGCTACACCTTC.

This sequence joins TRBV7-2 and TRBJ2-7; D call uncertain. This CDR3 is 13 amino acids long. The V gene lost 8 bases and the J gene lost 3 bases, with 14 bases spanning the gap. Germline CDR1 reads SGHTA; CDR2 reads FQGNSA. The chain's CDR3 is CASVIVGDYEQYF. CDR3 nucleotide sequence: TGTGCCAGCGTCATTGTAGGAGACTACGAGCAGTACTTC.

For this clone: A much larger clone differs by one base, so this may be a read error. This chain uses TRBV6-1 with TRBJ2-2; D is unresolved. This CDR3 spans 13 amino acids. Germline CDR1 MNHNS, CDR2 SASEGT. V dropped 0 bases and J dropped 3 bases, with 2 bases sitting between them. CDR3 loop: CASSEAYTGELFF. The DNA for the CDR3 is TGTGCCAGCAGTGAAGCGTACACCGGGGAGCTGTTTTTT.

The genes are TRBV2 and TRBJ2-7, with a tentative D call TRBD2 (7 bases). V gave up 4 bases and J gave up 4 bases, with 11 bases separating them. The CDR3 totals 13 residues. The germline V gene has CDR1 SNHLY and CDR2 FYNNEI. CDR3 coding DNA: TGTGCCAGCAGTGCTGAGGGGGGGTACGAGCAGTACTTC. Translated, it gives CASSAEGGYEQYF.

The chain uses TRBV27 and TRBJ2-1; D uncertain. CDR3 length: 16 amino acids. Trimming took off 2 bases at V and 0 bases at J, with 11 bases between the two ends. Germline loops: CDR1 MNHEY, CDR2 SMNVEV (reference sequence). CDR3 amino acids: CASSLKALSSYNEQFF. As DNA, the CDR3 is TGTGCCAGCAGTTTAAAAGCCCTTAGCTCCTACAATGAGCAGTTCTTC.

The gene calls are TRBV6-5 and TRBJ2-1, with a possible D match to TRBD2 (5 bases). V lost 3 bases, J lost 5 bases, and 11 bases lay in between. Germline CDR1 MNHEY, CDR2 SVGAGI. This CDR3 region has 14 residues. Written as DNA, the CDR3 is TGTGCCAGCAGTTATTTAGCGTACAACAATGAGCAGTTCTTC. As protein: CASSYLAYNNEQFF.

The chain combines TRBV7-2 with TRBJ1-1; D not resolved. The CDR3 totals 13 residues. Germline CDR1 SGHTA, CDR2 FQGNSA. Trimming stripped 3 bases from V and 3 bases from J, with 8 bases between. The chain's CDR3 is CASSLARYTEAFF. The CDR3 DNA follows: TGTGCCAGCAGCTTGGCGAGGTACACTGAAGCTTTCTTT.

V usage is TRBV5-1 and J usage is TRBJ1-3; perhaps TRBD1 as D (5 bases). The CDR3 consists of 16 residues. Germline V gives CDR1 SGHRS, CDR2 YFSETQ. V was shortened by 0 bases and J by 4 bases, with 14 bases between the two germline ends. The CDR3 DNA reads TGCGCCAGCAGCTTGGGACCCTCGGGGGGAGGAAACACCATATATTTT. It yields the protein CASSLGPSGGGNTIYF.

This chain uses TRBV20-1 with TRBJ1-6; D uncertain. The CDR3 runs to 11 residues. V was cut by 1 base and J by 15 bases, with 10 bases left in between. Germline loops: CDR1 DFQATT, CDR2 SNEGSKA (reference sequence). The CDR3 sequence is CSARVTSHLHF. Here the CDR3 DNA reads TGCAGTGCTAGAGTCACTTCTCACCTCCACTTT.

The rearrangement uses TRBV19 and TRBJ1-5, with D maybe TRBD1 (5 bases). Deletions cut 3 bases from V and 4 bases from J, with 13 bases between. Germline-derived CDR1 and CDR2 are LNHDA and SQIVND (reference sequence). The CDR3 is 15 amino acids. The CDR3 DNA sequence: TGTGCCAGTAGTATTTGGGGGGAAGGGAATCAGCCCCAGCATTTT. It codes for CASSIWGEGNQPQHF.

This chain uses TRBV10-3 with TRBJ2-7; no definite D call. This CDR3 region has 18 residues. CDR1 ENHRY and CDR2 SYGVKD come from the germline V gene. V shed 2 bases and J shed 4 bases, with 24 bases lying between them. Written as DNA, the CDR3 is TGTGCCATCAGTGAGGAACCTGATGGAACATGGCTTGTGTACGAGCAGTACTTC. The encoded protein is CAISEEPDGTWLVYEQYF.